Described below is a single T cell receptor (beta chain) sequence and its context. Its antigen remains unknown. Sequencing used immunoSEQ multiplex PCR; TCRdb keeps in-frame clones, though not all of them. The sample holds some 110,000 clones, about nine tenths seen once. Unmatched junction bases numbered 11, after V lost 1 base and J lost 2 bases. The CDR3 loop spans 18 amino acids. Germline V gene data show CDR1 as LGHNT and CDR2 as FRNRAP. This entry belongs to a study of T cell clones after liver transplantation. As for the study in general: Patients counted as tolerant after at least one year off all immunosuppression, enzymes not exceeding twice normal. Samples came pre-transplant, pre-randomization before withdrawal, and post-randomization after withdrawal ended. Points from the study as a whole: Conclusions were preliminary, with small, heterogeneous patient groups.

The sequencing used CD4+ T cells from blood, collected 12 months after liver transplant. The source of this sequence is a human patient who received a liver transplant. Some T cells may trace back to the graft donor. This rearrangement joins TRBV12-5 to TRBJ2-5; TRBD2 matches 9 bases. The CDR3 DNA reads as TGTGCTAGTGGTTTGGAGTACGGGGTAGCGGGAGAACAAGAGACCCAGTACTTC. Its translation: CASGLEYGVAGEQETQYF.